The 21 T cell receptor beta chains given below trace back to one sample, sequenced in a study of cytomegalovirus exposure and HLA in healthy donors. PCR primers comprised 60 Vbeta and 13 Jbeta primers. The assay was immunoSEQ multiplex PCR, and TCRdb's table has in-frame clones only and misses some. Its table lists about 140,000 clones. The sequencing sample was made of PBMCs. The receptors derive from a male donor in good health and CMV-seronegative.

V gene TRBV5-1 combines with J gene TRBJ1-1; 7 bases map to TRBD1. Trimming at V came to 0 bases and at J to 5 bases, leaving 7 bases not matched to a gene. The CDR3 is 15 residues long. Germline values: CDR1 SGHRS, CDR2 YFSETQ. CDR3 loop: CASSLEGRGRTEAFF. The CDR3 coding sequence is TGCGCCAGCAGCTTGGAGGGCAGGGGGAGGACTGAAGCTTTCTTT.

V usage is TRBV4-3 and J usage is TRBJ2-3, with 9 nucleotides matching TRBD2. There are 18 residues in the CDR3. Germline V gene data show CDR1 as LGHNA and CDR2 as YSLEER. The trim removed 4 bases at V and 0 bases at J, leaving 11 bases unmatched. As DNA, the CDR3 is TGCGCCAGCAGCCTACTTCCCCTGACTAGCGGTAGCACAGATACGCAGTATTTT. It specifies CASSLLPLTSGSTDTQYF.

For the CDR3, the DNA is TGTGCCAGCTCGGGACAGGGGGTCTACAATGAGCAGTTCTTC. Translating gives CASSGQGVYNEQFF. The J gene is TRBJ2-1, the V gene TRBV18; the match to TRBD1 covers 11 bases. Trimming took 6 bases from V and 3 from J; bases not matched to a gene: 1. The CDR3 length is 14 residues. CDR1 KGHSH and CDR2 LQKENI come from the germline V gene.

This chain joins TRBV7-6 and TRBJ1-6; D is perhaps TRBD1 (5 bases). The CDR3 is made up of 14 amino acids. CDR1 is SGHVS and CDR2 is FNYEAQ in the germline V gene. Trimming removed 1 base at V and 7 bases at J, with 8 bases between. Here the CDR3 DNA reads TGTGCCAGCAGCTTAGATCAGGGAAATTCACCCCTCCACTTT. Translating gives CASSLDQGNSPLHF.

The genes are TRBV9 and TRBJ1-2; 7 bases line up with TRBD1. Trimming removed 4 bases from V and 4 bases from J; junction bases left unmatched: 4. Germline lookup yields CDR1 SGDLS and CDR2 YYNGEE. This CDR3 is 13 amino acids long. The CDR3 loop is CASSSTGVYGYTF. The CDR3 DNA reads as TGTGCCAGCAGCTCTACAGGGGTCTATGGCTACACCTTC.

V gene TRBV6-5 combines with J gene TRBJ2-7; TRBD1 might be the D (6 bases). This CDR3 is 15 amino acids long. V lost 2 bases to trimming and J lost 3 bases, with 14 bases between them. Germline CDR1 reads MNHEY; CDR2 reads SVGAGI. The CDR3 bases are TGTGCCAGCAGTTACATGGCAGGGGTTCTCTACGAGCAGTACTTC. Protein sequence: CASSYMAGVLYEQYF.

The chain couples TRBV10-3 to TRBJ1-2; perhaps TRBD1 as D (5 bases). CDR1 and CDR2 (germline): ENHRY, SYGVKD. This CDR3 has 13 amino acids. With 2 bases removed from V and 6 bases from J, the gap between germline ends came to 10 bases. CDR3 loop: CAISEGQGDGYTF. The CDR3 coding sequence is TGTGCCATCAGTGAGGGCCAGGGTGATGGCTACACCTTC.

In DNA form, the CDR3 reads TGTGCCAGCAGTTTACTTCAAGAGCGGGAGTTCTTC. Its translation: CASSLLQEREFF. The chain combines TRBV28 with TRBJ2-1; possible D gene TRBD2, 6 bases. V lost 2 bases to trimming and J lost 14 bases, with 13 bases between them. CDR1 and CDR2 (germline): MDHEN, SYDVKM. This CDR3 spans 12 amino acids.

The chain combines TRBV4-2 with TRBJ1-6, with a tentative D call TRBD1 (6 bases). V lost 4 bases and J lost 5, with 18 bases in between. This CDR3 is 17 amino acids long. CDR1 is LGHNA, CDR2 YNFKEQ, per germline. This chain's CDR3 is CASSLSTGGVNNSPLHF. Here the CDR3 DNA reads TGTGCCAGCAGCCTTTCTACGGGGGGCGTGAATAATTCACCCCTCCACTTT.

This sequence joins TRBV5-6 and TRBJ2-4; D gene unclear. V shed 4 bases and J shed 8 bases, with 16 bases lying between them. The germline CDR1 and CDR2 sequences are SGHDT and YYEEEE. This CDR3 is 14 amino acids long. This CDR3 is CASSRDVADYIQYF. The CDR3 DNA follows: TGTGCCAGCAGCCGTGACGTTGCCGACTACATTCAGTACTTC.

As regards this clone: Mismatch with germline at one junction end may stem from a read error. The CDR3 coding sequence is TGCGCCAGCAACTTGGGTAGCGGGAGTAACTACAATGAGCAGTTCTTC. Its translation is CASNLGSGSNYNEQFF. The chain uses TRBV5-1 and TRBJ2-1; 9 bases fit TRBD2. The length of the CDR3 is 16 residues. Germline CDR1 and CDR2: SGHRS and YFSETQ.

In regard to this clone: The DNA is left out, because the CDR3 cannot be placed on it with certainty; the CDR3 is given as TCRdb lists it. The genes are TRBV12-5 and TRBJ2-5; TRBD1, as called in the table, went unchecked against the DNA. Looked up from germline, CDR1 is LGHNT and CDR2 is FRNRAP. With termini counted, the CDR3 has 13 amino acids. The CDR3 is CASGFLAGETQYF.

CDR3 nucleotide sequence: TGTGCCAGCACGGGCCTAACAGGGGCAGGGGAGACCCAGTACTTC. Its protein product is CASTGLTGAGETQYF. This sequence joins TRBV6-1 and TRBJ2-5, with TRBD1 matching over 7 bases. After removal of 7 bases from V and 5 bases from J, the junction contained 13 bases not matched to a gene. Germline V gives CDR1 MNHNS, CDR2 SASEGT. The CDR3 extends over 15 amino acids.

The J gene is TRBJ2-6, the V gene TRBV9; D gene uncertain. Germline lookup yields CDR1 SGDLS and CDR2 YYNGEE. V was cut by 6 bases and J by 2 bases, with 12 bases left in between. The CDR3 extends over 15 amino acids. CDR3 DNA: TGTGCCAGCACCTCTTACAGTACTGGGGCCAACGTCCTGACTTTC. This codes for CASTSYSTGANVLTF.

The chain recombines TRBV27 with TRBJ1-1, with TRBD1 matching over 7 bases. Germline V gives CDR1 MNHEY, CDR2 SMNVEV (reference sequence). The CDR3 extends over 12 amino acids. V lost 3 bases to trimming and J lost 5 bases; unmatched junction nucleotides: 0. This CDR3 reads CASSFRGTEAFF. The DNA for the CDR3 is TGTGCCAGCAGTTTCAGGGGGACTGAAGCTTTCTTT.

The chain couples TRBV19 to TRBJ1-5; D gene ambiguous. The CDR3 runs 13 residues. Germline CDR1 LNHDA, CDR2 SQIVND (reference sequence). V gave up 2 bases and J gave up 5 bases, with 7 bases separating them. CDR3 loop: CASSIHRDQPQHF. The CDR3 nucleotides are TGTGCCAGTAGTATACACCGGGATCAGCCCCAGCATTTT.

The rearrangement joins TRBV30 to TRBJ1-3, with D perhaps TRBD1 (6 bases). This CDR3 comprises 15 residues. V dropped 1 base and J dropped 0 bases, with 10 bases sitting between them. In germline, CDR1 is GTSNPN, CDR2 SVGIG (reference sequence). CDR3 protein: CAWSGGQYSGNTIYF. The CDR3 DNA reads TGTGCCTGGAGTGGCGGACAGTACTCTGGAAACACCATATATTTT. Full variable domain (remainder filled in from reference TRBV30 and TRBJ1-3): SQTIHQWPATLVQPVGSPLSLECTVEGTSNPNLYWYRQAAGRGLQLLFYSVGIGQISSEVPQNLSASRPQDRQFILSSKKLLLSDSGFYLCAWSGGQYSGNTIYFGEGSWLTVV.

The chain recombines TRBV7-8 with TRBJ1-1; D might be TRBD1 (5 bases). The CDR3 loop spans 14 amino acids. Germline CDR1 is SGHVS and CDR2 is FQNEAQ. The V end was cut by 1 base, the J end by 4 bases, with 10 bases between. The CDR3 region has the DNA TGTGCCAGCAGCTTAGTGCGGGACGCCACTGAAGCTTTCTTT. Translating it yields CASSLVRDATEAFF.

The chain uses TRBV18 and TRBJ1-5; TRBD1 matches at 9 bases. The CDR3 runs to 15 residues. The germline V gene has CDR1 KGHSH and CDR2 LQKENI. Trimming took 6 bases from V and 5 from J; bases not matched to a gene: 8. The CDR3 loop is CASSQQGAGYQPQHF. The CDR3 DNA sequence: TGTGCCAGCTCTCAACAGGGGGCAGGGTATCAGCCCCAGCATTTT. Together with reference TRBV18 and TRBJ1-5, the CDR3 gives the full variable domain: NAGVMQNPRHLVRRRGQEARLRCSPMKGHSHVYWYRQLPEEGLKFMVYLQKENIIDESGMPKERFSAEFPKEGPSILRIQQVVRGDSAAYFCASSQQGAGYQPQHFGDGTRLSIL.

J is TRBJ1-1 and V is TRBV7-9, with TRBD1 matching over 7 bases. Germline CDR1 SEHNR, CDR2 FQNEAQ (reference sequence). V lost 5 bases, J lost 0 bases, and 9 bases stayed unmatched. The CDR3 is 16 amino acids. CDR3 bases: TGTGCCAGCAGCCCCCGACAGGGCGGGGTGAACACTGAAGCTTTCTTT. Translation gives CASSPRQGGVNTEAFF.

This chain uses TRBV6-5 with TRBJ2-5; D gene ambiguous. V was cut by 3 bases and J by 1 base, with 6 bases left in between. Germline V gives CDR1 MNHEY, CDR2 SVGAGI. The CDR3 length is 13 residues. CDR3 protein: CASSYSLQETQYF. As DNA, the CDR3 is TGTGCCAGCAGTTATAGCCTCCAAGAGACCCAGTACTTC.